Below are 4 T cell receptor beta chains sequenced from a single sample in a study of cytomegalovirus exposure and HLA in healthy donors. The assay was immunoSEQ multiplex PCR, and TCRdb's table has in-frame clones only and misses some. The sample records roughly 150,000 clones, nearly 90% being singletons. Sequenced input: PBMCs. These receptor sequences come from a man younger than 35 in good health and CMV-seropositive.

The V call is TRBV6-1, the J call TRBJ2-1, with 9 bases identical to TRBD2. V lost 5 bases and J lost 4; bases outside the gene matches: 6. Germline V gives CDR1 MNHNS, CDR2 SASEGT. The CDR3 runs 15 residues. CDR3 bases: TGTGCCAGCAGTTCCGGGACTAGCCAATACAATGAGCAGTTCTTC. The encoded protein is CASSSGTSQYNEQFF.

This sequence joins TRBV6-1 and TRBJ1-5; the match to TRBD1 covers 7 bases. CDR1 and CDR2 (germline): MNHNS, SASEGT. This CDR3 is built from 13 residues. The V segment lost 7 bases and the J segment 7 bases; nucleotides outside the gene matches: 7. The DNA of the CDR3 is TGTGCCAGCACTGAGGGGGCAAGGCAGCCCCAGCATTTT. It translates to CASTEGARQPQHF.

V is TRBV19 and J is TRBJ1-2; the match to TRBD1 covers 7 bases. Germline V gene sequence: CDR1 LNHDA, CDR2 SQIVND (reference sequence). The CDR3 consists of 14 residues. V dropped 6 bases and J dropped 2; count of bases not matched to a gene: 6. CDR3 nucleotide sequence: TGTGCCAGTAGGGGGGCAGGGGGGAACTATGGCTACACCTTC. Amino acids: CASRGAGGNYGYTF. Full variable domain (rest looked up from reference TRBV19 and TRBJ1-2): DGGITQSPKYLFRKEGQNVTLSCEQNLNHDAMYWYRQDPGQGLRLIYYSQIVNDFQKGDIAEGYSVSREKKESFPLTVTSAQKNPTAFYLCASRGAGGNYGYTFGSGTRLTVV.

This clone is a singleton in its sample. The rearrangement joins TRBV10-3 to TRBJ2-2, with D possibly being TRBD2 (8 bases). Germline V gene lookup returns CDR1 ENHRY and CDR2 SYGVKD. This CDR3 is 18 amino acids long. Trimming left V 10 bases short and J 5 bases short, with 29 bases between. The CDR3 nucleotides read TGTGCCAGCTCCTTAGACAGGGCCTCCGGGGGGGCTACCGGGGAGCTGTTTTTT. Translation gives CASSLDRASGGATGELFF.